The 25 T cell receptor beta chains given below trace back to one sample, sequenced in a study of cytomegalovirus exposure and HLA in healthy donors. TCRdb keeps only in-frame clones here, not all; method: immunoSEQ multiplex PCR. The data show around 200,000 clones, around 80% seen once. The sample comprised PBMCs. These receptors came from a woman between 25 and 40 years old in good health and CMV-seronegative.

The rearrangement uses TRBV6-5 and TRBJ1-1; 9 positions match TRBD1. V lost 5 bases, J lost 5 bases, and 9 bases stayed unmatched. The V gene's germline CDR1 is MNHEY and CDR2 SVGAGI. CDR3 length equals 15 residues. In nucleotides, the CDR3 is TGTGCCAGCAGTAACCACAGGGGGCGAGGAACTGAAGCTTTCTTT. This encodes CASSNHRGRGTEAFF.

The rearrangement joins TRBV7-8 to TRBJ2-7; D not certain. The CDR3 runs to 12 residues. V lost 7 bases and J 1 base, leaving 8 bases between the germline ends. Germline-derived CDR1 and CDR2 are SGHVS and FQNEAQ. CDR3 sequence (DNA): TGTGCCAGCAACACAGATTCCTACGAGCAGTACTTC. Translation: CASNTDSYEQYF. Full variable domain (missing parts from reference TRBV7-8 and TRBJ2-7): GAGVSQSPRYKVAKRGQDVALRCDPISGHVSLFWYQQALGQGPEFLTYFQNEAQLDKSGLPSDRFFAERPEGSVSTLKIQRTQQEDSAVYLCASNTDSYEQYFGPGTRLTVT.

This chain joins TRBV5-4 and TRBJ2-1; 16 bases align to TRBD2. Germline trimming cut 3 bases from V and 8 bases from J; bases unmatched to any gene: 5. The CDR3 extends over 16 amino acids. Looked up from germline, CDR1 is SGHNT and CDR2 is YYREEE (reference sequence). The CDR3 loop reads CASSSGTSGGAYEQFF. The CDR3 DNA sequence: TGTGCCAGCAGCTCCGGGACTAGCGGGGGGGCATATGAGCAGTTCTTC. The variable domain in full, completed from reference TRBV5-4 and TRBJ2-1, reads ETGVTQSPTHLIKTRGQQVTLRCSSQSGHNTVSWYQQALGQGPQFIFQYYREEENGRGNFPPRFSGLQFPNYSSELNVNALELDDSALYLCASSSGTSGGAYEQFFGPGTRLTVL.

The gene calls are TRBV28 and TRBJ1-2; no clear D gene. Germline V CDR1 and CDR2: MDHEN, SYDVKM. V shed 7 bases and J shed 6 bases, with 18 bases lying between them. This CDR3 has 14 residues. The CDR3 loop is CASTRLPLTDGYTF. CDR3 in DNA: TGTGCCAGCACCAGACTCCCTCTTACTGATGGCTACACCTTC.

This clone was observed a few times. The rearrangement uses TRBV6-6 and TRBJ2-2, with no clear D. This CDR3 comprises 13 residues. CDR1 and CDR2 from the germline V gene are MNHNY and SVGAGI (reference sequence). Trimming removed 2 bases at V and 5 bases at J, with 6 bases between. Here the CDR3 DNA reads TGTGCCAGCAGTTACGTTTCTACCGGGGAGCTGTTTTTT. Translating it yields CASSYVSTGELFF.

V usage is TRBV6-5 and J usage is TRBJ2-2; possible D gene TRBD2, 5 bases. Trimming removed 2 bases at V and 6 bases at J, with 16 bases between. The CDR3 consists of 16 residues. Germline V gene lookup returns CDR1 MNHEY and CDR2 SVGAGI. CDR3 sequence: CASSYPGARAAGELFF. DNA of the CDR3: TGTGCCAGCAGTTACCCCGGAGCGCGGGCCGCCGGGGAGCTGTTTTTT.

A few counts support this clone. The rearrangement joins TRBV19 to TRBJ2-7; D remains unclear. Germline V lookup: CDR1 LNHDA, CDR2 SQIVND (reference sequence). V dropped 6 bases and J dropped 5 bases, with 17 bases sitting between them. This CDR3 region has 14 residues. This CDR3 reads CASSSHRSPHEQYF. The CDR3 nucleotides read TGTGCCAGTAGCTCCCATCGGTCTCCCCACGAGCAGTACTTC. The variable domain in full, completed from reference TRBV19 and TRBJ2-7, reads DGGITQSPKYLFRKEGQNVTLSCEQNLNHDAMYWYRQDPGQGLRLIYYSQIVNDFQKGDIAEGYSVSREKKESFPLTVTSAQKNPTAFYLCASSSHRSPHEQYFGPGTRLTVT.

CDR3 DNA sequence: TGTGCCAGCATGATCCGAACAGGGGGTCTCTACGAGCAGTACTTC. Its translation is CASMIRTGGLYEQYF. This chain uses TRBV27 with TRBJ2-7; 8 positions match TRBD1. The V gene end was trimmed by 7 bases and the J gene end by 3 bases; junction bases not matched to a gene: 11. The CDR3 is made up of 15 amino acids. Germline V lookup: CDR1 MNHEY, CDR2 SMNVEV (reference sequence).

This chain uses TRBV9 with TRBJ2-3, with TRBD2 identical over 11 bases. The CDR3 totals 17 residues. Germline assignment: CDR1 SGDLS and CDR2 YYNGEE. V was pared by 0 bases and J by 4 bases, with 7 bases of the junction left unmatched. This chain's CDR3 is CASSVGSSSGGSDTQYF. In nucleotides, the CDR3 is TGTGCCAGCAGCGTAGGGTCGTCTAGCGGGGGGTCAGATACGCAGTATTTT. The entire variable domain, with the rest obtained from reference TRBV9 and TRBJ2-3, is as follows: DSGVTQTPKHLITATGQRVTLRCSPRSGDLSVYWYQQSLDQGLQFLIQYYNGEERAKGNILERFSAQQFPDLHSELNLSSLELGDSALYFCASSVGSSSGGSDTQYFGPGTRLTVL.

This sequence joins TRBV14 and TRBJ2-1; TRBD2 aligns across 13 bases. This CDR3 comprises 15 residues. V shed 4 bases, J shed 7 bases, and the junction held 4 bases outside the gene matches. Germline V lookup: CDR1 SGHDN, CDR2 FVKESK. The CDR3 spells CASSRPGLAGNEQFF. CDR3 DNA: TGTGCCAGCAGCCGACCGGGACTAGCGGGGAATGAGCAGTTCTTC.

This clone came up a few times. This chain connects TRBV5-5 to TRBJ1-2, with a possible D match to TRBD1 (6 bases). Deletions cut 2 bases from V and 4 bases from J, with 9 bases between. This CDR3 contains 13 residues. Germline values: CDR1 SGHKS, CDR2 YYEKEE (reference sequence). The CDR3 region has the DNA TGTGCCAGCAGCTTCGAGGACAGCTATGGCTACACCTTC. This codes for CASSFEDSYGYTF.

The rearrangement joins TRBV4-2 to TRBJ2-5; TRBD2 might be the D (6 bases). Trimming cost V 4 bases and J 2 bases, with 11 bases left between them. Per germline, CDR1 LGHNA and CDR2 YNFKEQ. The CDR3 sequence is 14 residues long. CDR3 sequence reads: CASSRDSQQETQYF. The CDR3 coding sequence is TGTGCCAGCAGCCGGGACTCCCAACAAGAGACCCAGTACTTC.

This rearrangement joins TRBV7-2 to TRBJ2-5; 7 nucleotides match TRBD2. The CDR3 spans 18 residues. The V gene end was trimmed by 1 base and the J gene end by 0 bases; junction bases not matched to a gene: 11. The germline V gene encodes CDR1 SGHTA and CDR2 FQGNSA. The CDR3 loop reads CASSLVGASGAYQETQYF. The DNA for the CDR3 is TGTGCCAGCAGCTTAGTTGGGGCTAGCGGAGCGTACCAAGAGACCCAGTACTTC.

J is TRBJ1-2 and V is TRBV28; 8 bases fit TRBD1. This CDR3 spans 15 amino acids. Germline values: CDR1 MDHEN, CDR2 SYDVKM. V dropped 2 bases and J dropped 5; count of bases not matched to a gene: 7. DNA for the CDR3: TGTGCCAGCAGTTTACCGACAGGGGCGACTTATGGCTACACCTTC. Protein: CASSLPTGATYGYTF.

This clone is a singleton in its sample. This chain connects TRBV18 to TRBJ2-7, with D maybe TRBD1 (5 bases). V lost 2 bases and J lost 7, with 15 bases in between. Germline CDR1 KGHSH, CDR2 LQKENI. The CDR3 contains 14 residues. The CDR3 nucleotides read TGTGCCAGCTCACCAGCCCAGGGCCTCCGAGAGCAGTACTTC. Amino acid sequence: CASSPAQGLREQYF.

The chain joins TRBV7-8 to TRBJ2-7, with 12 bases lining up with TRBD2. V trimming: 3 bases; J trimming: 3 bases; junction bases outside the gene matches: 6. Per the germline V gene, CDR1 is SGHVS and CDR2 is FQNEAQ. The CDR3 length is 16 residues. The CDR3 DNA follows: TGTGCCAGCAGCTTCCTAGCGGGGGGGCGGGACTACGAGCAGTACTTC. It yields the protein CASSFLAGGRDYEQYF.

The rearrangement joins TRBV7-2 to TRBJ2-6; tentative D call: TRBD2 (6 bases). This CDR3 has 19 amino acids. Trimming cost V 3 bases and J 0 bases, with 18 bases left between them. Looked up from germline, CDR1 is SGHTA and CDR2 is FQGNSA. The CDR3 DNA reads TGTGCCAGCAGCTTGGGGGGAATGGGGTACTCCTCTGGGGCCAACGTCCTGACTTTC. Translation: CASSLGGMGYSSGANVLTF. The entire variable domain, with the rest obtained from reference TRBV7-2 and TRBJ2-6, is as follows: GAGVSQSPSNKVTEKGKDVELRCDPISGHTALYWYRQSLGQGLEFLIYFQGNSAPDKSGLPSDRFSAERTGGSVSTLTIQRTQQEDSAVYLCASSLGGMGYSSGANVLTFGAGSRLTVL.

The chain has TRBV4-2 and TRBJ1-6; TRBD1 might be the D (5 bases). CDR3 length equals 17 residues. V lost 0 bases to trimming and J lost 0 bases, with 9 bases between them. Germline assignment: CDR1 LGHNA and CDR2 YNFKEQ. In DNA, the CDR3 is TGTGCCAGCAGCCAAGATGGGGCCGACTCCTATAATTCACCCCTCCACTTT. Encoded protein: CASSQDGADSYNSPLHF.

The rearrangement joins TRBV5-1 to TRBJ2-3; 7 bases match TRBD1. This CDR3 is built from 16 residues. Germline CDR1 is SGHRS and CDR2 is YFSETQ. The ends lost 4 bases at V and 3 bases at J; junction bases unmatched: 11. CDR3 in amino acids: CASSPASTGSTDTQYF. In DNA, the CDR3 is TGCGCCAGCAGCCCCGCGTCGACAGGGAGTACAGATACGCAGTATTTT.

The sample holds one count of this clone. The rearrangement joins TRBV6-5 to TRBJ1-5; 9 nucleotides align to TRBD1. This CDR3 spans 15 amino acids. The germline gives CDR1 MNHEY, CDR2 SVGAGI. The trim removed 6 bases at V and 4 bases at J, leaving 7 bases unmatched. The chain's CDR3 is CASRDPGQGNQPQHF. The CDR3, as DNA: TGTGCCAGCAGGGACCCGGGACAGGGTAATCAGCCCCAGCATTTT.

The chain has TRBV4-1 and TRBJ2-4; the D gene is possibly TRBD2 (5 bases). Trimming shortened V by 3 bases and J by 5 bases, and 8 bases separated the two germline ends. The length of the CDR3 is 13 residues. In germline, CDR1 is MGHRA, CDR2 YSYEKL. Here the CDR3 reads CASSQPGENIQYF. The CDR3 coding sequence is TGCGCCAGCAGCCAGCCCGGGGAAAACATTCAGTACTTC.

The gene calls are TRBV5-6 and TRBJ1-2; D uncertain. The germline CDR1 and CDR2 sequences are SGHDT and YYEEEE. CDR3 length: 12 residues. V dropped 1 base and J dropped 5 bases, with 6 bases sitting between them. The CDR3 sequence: CASSLLRYGYTF. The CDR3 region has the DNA TGTGCCAGCAGCTTGCTCCGGTATGGCTACACCTTC.

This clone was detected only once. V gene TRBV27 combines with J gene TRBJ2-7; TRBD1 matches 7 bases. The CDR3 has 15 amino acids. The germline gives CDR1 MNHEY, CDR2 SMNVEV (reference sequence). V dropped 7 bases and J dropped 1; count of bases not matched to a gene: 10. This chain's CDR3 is CASKWRQGYSYEQYF. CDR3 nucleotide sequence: TGTGCCAGCAAATGGCGACAGGGTTATTCCTACGAGCAGTACTTC.

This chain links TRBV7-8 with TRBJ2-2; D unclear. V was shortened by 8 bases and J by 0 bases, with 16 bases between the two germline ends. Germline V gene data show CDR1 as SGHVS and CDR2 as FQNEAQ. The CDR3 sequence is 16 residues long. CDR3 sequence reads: CASRFRRVSNTGELFF. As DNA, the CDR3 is TGTGCCAGCCGTTTTCGCCGGGTCTCGAACACCGGGGAGCTGTTTTTT.

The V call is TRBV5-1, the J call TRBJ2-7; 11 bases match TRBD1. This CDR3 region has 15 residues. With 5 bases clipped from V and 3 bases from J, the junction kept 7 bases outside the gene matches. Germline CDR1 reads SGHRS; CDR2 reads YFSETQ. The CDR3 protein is CASSTGTGGYYEQYF. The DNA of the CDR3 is TGCGCCAGCAGTACCGGGACAGGGGGTTACTACGAGCAGTACTTC.